This entry lists 15 T cell receptor beta chains sequenced from one sample in a study of T-cell reconstitution after alpha-beta-depleted transplantation in children (dated by TCRdb to 2016 to 2017). The protocol used for the library was PCR. TCRdb lists the instrument as Illumina HiSeq 2500. TCR library preparation used molecular barcoding, with unique molecular identifiers applied to normalize quantification of the TCRbeta repertoire. TCRdb reworked the public reads: Q25 trimming with fastp, MiXCR clone assembly, productive beta chains retained. Each entry merges the rows of one CDR3 protein and shows their most common DNA and genes. The sample includes about 610,000 distinct CDR3 sequences, with roughly a tenth observed a single time. The ten largest clonotypes hold 4% of the sample. Sequencing used PBMCs from the stem cell graft donor, obtained from the stem cell graft. The source is a human donor who donated a stem cell graft to a child with acute myeloid leukemia.

In regard to this clonotype: The junction does not match germline at one end; this may be a read error. J is TRBJ2-5 and V is TRBV11-2; no definite D call. This CDR3 spans 14 amino acids. Germline V CDR1 and CDR2: SGHAT, FQNNGV. This CDR3 is CASSVDPARETQYF. The CDR3 DNA is TGTGCCAGCAGCGTAGATCCGGCTAGAGAGACCCAGTACTTC. The entire variable domain, with the rest obtained from reference TRBV11-2 and TRBJ2-5, is as follows: EAGVAQSPRYKIIEKRQSVAFWCNPISGHATLYWYQQILGQGPKLLIQFQNNGVVDDSQLPKDRFSAERLKGVDSTLKIQPAKLEDSAVYLCASSVDPARETQYFGPGTRLLVL.

The chain recombines TRBV4-2 with TRBJ2-2; TRBD2 agrees at 11 bases. This CDR3 comprises 16 residues. Germline V gene lookup returns CDR1 LGHNA and CDR2 YNFKEQ. The junction had 8 bases not matched to a gene; V was cut back by 4 bases and J by 7 bases. Here the CDR3 reads CASSLDTSGSVGELFF. For the CDR3, the DNA is TGTGCCAGCAGCCTGGACACTAGCGGGAGTGTCGGGGAGCTGTTTTTT.

The V and J genes are TRBV29-1 and TRBJ2-7; TRBD1 agrees at 8 bases. Germline values: CDR1 SQVTM, CDR2 ANQGSEA. The CDR3 spans 13 residues. J lost 2 bases, V lost 6 bases, and 6 bases had no gene match. The CDR3 DNA is TGCAGCGTATTCGGGGACAGGACCTACGAGCAGTACTTC. Residues: CSVFGDRTYEQYF.

This clonotype has more than one count but fewer than ten. The genes are TRBV6-2 or TRBV6-3 and TRBJ2-1; perhaps TRBD2 as D (5 bases). Between the trimmed V and J ends, which lost 7 bases and 3 bases, there was a span of 10 bases. Germline V gives CDR1 MNHEY, CDR2 SVGEGT. The CDR3 has 13 amino acids. Here the CDR3 reads CASTEDYYNEQFF. For the CDR3, the DNA is TGTGCCAGCACCGAAGACTACTACAATGAGCAGTTCTTC.

This chain connects TRBV12-3 or TRBV12-4 to TRBJ2-1, with 7 bases aligning to TRBD2. The junction had 10 bases not matched to a gene; V was cut back by 6 bases and J by 2 bases. CDR3 length: 16 amino acids. This CDR3 reads CASSSKWEGPYNEQFF. CDR3 in DNA: TGTGCCAGCAGCTCTAAATGGGAGGGCCCCTACAATGAGCAGTTCTTC.

The rearrangement links TRBV4-3 to TRBJ2-1; maybe TRBD2 (6 bases). V was shortened by 1 base and J by 5 bases, with 9 bases between the two germline ends. Germline values: CDR1 LGHNA, CDR2 YSLEER. The CDR3 contains 14 residues. This CDR3 is CASSQGRGNNEQFF. The CDR3 coding sequence is TGCGCCAGCAGCCAAGGCCGGGGGAACAATGAGCAGTTCTTC.

The chain combines TRBV30 with TRBJ1-3, with D hard to call. V lost 0 bases, J lost 0 bases, and 9 bases lay in between. The germline V gene has CDR1 GTSNPN and CDR2 SVGIG (reference sequence). The CDR3 has 15 residues. CDR3 sequence reads: CAWSVAGLSGNTIYF. The DNA of the CDR3 is TGTGCCTGGAGTGTAGCTGGGCTCTCTGGAAACACCATATATTTT. Complete variable domain (other parts from reference TRBV30 and TRBJ1-3): SQTIHQWPATLVQPVGSPLSLECTVEGTSNPNLYWYRQAAGRGLQLLFYSVGIGQISSEVPQNLSASRPQDRQFILSSKKLLLSDSGFYLCAWSVAGLSGNTIYFGEGSWLTVV.

This clonotype has just a few counts. This chain connects TRBV29-1 to TRBJ1-1; possible D gene TRBD1, 5 bases. The germline V and J ends were trimmed by 5 bases and 0 bases, with 13 bases remaining between them. The CDR3 is made up of 14 amino acids. Germline V CDR1 and CDR2: SQVTM, ANQGSEA. The CDR3 sequence: CSVNRQIMNTEAFF. The CDR3 DNA reads as TGCAGCGTTAATAGACAGATAATGAACACTGAAGCTTTCTTT.

The table lists this clonotype with many counts. The chain links TRBV21-1 to TRBJ2-1; no check of the table's D call, TRBD1, against the DNA was made. TRBV21-1 has pseudogene status. The CDR3 is made up of 15 amino acids. CDR3 region: CASSKDAGRRHEQFF. CDR3 sequence (DNA): TGTGCCAGCAGCAAAGATGCAGGGAGGCGGCATGAGCAGTTCTTC.

This clonotype was seen repeatedly, ten times or more. The V call is TRBV5-4, the J call TRBJ2-3; the D is unclear. This CDR3 is 16 amino acids long. The V gene lost 4 bases and the J gene lost 2 bases, with 17 bases spanning the gap. Germline CDR1 is SGHNT and CDR2 is YYREEE (reference sequence). CDR3 amino acids: CASSAEAAPPTDTQYF. CDR3 coding DNA: TGTGCCAGCAGCGCCGAGGCGGCTCCCCCCACAGATACGCAGTATTTT.

This clonotype was seen more than once but under ten times. The rearrangement joins TRBV6-5 to TRBJ1-2; tentative D call: TRBD1 (6 bases). Trimming took 1 base from V and 7 from J, leaving 13 bases between them. Per the germline V gene, CDR1 is MNHEY and CDR2 is SVGAGI. The CDR3 covers 14 residues. The DNA for the CDR3 is TGTGCCAGCAGTTACTTGACGACAGGCGGTGGCTACACCTTC. Its translation is CASSYLTTGGGYTF.

This clonotype was detected only a few times. The chain recombines TRBV11-2 with TRBJ2-3; D not certain. Germline values: CDR1 SGHAT, CDR2 FQNNGV. The V end lost 0 bases, the J end lost 0 bases, and 7 bases lay between the germline ends. The CDR3 sequence is 15 residues long. In DNA, the CDR3 is TGTGCCAGCAGCTTAGAGTGGGTTAGCACAGATACGCAGTATTTT. It specifies CASSLEWVSTDTQYF. Drawing the rest from reference TRBV11-2 and TRBJ2-3, the complete variable domain is EAGVAQSPRYKIIEKRQSVAFWCNPISGHATLYWYQQILGQGPKLLIQFQNNGVVDDSQLPKDRFSAERLKGVDSTLKIQPAKLEDSAVYLCASSLEWVSTDTQYFGPGTRLTVL.

Only a few counts were recorded for this clonotype. The chain has TRBV18 and TRBJ2-1; TRBD2 agrees at 13 bases. Trimming removed 6 bases from V and 6 bases from J; junction bases left unmatched: 5. The CDR3 totals 15 residues. CDR1 and CDR2 (germline): KGHSH, LQKENI. The CDR3 protein is CASSHGTSGINEQFF. CDR3 coding DNA: TGTGCCAGCTCCCACGGGACTAGCGGGATCAATGAGCAGTTCTTC.

This clonotype was found a few times. The CDR3: CASSLTDGTSTEAFF. In nucleotides, the CDR3 is TGCGCCAGCAGCTTAACAGACGGGACGAGCACTGAAGCTTTCTTT. V usage is TRBV5-1 and J usage is TRBJ1-1; tentative D call: TRBD1 (5 bases). This CDR3 contains 15 residues. V was cut by 2 bases and J by 4 bases, with 15 bases left in between. Germline V CDR1 and CDR2: SGHRS, YFSETQ.

A few counts support this clonotype. The V and J genes are TRBV24-1 and TRBJ1-5; D gene uncertain. The germline V gene encodes CDR1 KGHDR and CDR2 SFDVKD. The CDR3 length is 14 residues. V lost 3 bases to trimming and J lost 7 bases, with 12 bases between them. The CDR3 protein is CATSDANPGQPQHF. The CDR3 coding sequence is TGTGCCACCAGTGATGCCAATCCCGGGCAGCCCCAGCATTTT.